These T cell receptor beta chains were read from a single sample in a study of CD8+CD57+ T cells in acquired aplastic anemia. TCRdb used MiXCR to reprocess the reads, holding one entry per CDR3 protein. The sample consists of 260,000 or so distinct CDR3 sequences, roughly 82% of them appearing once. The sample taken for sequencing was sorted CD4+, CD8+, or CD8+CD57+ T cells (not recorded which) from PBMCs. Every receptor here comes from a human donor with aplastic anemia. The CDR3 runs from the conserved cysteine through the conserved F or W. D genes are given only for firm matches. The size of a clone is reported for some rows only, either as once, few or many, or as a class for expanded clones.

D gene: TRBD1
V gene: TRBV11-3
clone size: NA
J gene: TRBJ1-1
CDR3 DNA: TGTGCCAGCAGCTCGACAGGGGGGATCACTGAAGCTTTCTTT
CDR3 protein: CASSSTGGITEAFF

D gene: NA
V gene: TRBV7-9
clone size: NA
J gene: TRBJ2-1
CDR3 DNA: TGTGCCAGCAGCCAGGGGGGAGGAAACGATAAGGATGAGCAGTTCTTC
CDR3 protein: CASSQGGGNDKDEQFF

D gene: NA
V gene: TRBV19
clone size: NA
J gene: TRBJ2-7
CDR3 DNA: TGTGCCAGTAGTTCACCAGCCGGGGTAGCCTACGAGCAGTACTTC
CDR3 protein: CASSSPAGVAYEQYF

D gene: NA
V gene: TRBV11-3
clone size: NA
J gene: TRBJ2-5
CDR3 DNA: TGTGCCAGCAGCTTAGATGTGACACTAGCTTCAGAGACCCAGTACTTC
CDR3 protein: CASSLDVTLASETQYF

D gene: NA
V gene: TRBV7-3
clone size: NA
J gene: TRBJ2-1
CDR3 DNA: TGTGCCAGCAGTTCTTCCGGGACTTGGGGAGAGACCCTCTTC
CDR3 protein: CASSSSGTWGETLF

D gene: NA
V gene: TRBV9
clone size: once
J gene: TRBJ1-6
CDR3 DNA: TGTGCCAGCAGCGTGGGGGAGGATGGCTATTATTCTCCCCTCCACTTT
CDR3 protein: CASSVGEDGYYSPLHF

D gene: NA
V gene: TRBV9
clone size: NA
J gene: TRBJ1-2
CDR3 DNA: TGTGCCAGCAGCGTAGCAGGGTTGAACACTGAAGCTCTCTACACCTTC
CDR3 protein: CASSVAGLNTEALYTF

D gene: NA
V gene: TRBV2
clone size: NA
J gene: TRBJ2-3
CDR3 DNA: TGTGCGAGCGGGACAGAGGGCACAGATACGCAGTATTTT
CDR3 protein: CASGTEGTDTQYF

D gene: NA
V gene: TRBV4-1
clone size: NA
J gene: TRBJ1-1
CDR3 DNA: TGCGCCAGCAGCCAAGGCCTTGCAGGTGGCTACAGAGCTTTCTTT
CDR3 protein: CASSQGLAGGYRAFF

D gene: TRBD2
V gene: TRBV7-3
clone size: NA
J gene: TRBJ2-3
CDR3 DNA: TGTGCCAGCAGCTTCTCGGGAGGGCCCGATCCAGAGTATTTT
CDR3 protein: CASSFSGGPDPEYF

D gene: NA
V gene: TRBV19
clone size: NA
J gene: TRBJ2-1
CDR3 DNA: TGTGCGAGCAGAAACGGGAAGGGGGAGCAGTTCTTC
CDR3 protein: CASRNGKGEQFF

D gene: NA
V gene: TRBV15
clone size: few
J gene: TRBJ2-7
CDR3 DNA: TGTGCCACCGCCAACTCCTACGAGCAGTACTTC
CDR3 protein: CATANSYEQYF

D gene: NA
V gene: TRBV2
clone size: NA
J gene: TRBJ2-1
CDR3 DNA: TGTGCCAGCAGGGACGGGGGCGGAAATGCGCAGGATGTTCAGTTCTTC
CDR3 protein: CASRDGGGNAQDVQFF

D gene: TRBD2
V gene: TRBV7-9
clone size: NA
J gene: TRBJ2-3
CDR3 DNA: TGTGCCAGCAGCCCAGCGGGAGAGCCAGATACCCAGTACTTT
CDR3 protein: CASSPAGEPDTQYF

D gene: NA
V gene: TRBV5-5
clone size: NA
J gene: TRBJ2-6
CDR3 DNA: TGTGCCAGCAGCTTCTCGCGTAGCTACGGGGCCAACGTCCTGACTTTC
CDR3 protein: CASSFSRSYGANVLTF

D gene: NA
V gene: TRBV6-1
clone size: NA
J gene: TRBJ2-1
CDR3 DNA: TGTGCCAGCACCCCGGGACGATGGGGAAGTCTGTCCTTC
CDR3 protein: CASTPGRWGSLSF

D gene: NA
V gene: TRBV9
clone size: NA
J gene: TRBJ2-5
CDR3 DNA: TGTGCCAGCAGCGTAGGGACAGAAGAGACCCAGTACTTC
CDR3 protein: CASSVGTEETQYF

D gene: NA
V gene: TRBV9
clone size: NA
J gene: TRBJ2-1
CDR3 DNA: TGTGCCAGCAGCGTAGAAGGGGACCCGAAGGATGGTGAGCAGTTCTTC
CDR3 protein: CASSVEGDPKDGEQFF

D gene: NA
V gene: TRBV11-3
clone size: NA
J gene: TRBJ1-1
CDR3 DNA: TGTGCCAGCAGGATAGTTGGAACTGAAGCTTTCTTT
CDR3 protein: CASRIVGTEAFF

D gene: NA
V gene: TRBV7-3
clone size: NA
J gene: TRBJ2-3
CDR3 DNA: TGTGCCAGCAGCTTAAGGGGAACCGGGGCCAACGTCTATTTT
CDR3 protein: CASSLRGTGANVYF

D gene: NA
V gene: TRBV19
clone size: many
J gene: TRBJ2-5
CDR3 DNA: TGTGCCAGTAGTTTAGACTCGTTAGAGACCCAGTACTTC
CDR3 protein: CASSLDSLETQYF

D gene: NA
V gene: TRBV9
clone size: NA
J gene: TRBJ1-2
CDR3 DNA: TGTGCCAGCAGTGTGGAGGGGGGGAACATCGTAGAGCGCTACACCTTC
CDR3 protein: CASSVEGGNIVERYTF

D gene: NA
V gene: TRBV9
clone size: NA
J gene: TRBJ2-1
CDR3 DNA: TGTGCCAGCACCATAGCTAGGGGAACCGAGGAGCTGCAGTTCTTC
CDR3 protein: CASTIARGTEELQFF

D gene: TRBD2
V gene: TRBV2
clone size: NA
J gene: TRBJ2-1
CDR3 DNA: TGTGCCAGCAGTGATGGGAGCGGGGGAACGAGCTCCTACAATGAGCAGTTCTTC
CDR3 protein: CASSDGSGGTSSYNEQFF

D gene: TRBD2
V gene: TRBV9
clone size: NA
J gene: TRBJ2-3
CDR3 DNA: TGTGCCAGCAGCTTATCGGGAGGTACCGCTAACTATTATTTT
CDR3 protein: CASSLSGGTANYYF

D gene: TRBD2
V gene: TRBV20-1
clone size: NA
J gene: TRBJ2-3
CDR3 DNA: TGCAGTGCTCCACTAGCGGGGATCACAGATACGCAGTATTTT
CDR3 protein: CSAPLAGITDTQYF

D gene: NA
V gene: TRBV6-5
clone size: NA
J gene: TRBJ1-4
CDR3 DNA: NA
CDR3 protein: CASSYVQGNYEQYFGYEKLFF

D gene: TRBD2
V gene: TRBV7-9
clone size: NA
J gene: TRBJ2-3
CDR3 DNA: TGTGCCAGCAGCGTACCTAGCGGACACAAAGATACGCAGTATTTT
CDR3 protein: CASSVPSGHKDTQYF